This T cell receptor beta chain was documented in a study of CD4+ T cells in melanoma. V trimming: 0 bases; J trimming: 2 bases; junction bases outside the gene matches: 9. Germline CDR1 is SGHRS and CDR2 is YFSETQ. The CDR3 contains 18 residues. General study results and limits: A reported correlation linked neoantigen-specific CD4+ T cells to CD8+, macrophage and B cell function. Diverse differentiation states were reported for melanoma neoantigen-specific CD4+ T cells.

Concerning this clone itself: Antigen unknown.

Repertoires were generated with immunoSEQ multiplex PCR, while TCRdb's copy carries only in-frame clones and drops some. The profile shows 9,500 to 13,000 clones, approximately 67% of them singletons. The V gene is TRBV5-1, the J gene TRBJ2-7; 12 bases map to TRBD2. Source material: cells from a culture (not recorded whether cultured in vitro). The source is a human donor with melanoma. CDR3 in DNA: TGCGCCAGCAGCTTGGGAACTAGCGGGGGGAGTCTTACCTACGAGCAGTACTTC. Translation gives CASSLGTSGGSLTYEQYF.